This T cell receptor (beta chain) emerged from a study of blood T cell repertoires in COVID-19. Across the study: Samples taken during acute and convalescent COVID-19 were collected in the United States, Italy and Spain. PBMCs, B-cell-depleted T cells, or T cells provided the cDNA or gDNA that made up the material.

Methods used by the authors: Nucleated cell counts were estimated from reference gene primer amplification. Some clones are missing from TCRdb's copy, which holds only in-frame ones; the method was immunoSEQ multiplex PCR. V and J calls and clone size come straight from that table; D and trimming were deduced from the DNA. In the table there are some 110,000 clones, roughly 80% of which are singletons. The CDR3 runs to 14 residues. Germline V gene lookup returns CDR1 KGHSH and CDR2 LQKENI. The germline V and J ends were trimmed by 5 bases and 3 bases, with 12 bases remaining between them. This rearrangement joins TRBV18 to TRBJ2-3; D is possibly TRBD2 (6 bases). The TCR originated in a man in his sixties or seventies with acute or convalescent COVID-19. The specimen was peripheral blood. CDR3 in amino acids: CASSSNSGTDTQYF. The CDR3 DNA reads as TGTGCCAGCTCATCTAATAGCGGAACAGATACGCAGTATTTT.